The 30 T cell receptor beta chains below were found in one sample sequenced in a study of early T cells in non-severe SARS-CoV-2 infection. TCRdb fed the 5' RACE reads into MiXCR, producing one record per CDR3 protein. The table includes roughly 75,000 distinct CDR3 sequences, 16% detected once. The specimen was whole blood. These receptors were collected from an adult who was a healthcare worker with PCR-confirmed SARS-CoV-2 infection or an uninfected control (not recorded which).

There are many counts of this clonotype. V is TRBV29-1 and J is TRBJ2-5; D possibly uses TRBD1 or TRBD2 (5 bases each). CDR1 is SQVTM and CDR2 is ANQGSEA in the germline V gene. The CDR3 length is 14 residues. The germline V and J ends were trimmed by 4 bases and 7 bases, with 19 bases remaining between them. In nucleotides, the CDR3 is TGCAGCGTTGCCGGACGGGACGGTGGGGGGACCCAGTACTTC. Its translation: CSVAGRDGGGTQYF. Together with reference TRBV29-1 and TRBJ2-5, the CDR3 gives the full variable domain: SAVISQKPSRDICQRGTSLTIQCQVDSQVTMMFWYRQQPGQSLTLIATANQGSEATYESGFVIDKFPISRPNLTFSTLTVSNMSPEDSSIYLCSVAGRDGGGTQYFGPGTRLLVL.

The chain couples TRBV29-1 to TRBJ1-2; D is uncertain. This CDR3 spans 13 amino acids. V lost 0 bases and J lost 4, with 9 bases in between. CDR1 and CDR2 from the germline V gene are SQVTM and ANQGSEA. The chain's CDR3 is CSVEETPSYGYTF. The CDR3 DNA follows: TGCAGCGTTGAAGAAACCCCGAGCTATGGCTACACCTTC.

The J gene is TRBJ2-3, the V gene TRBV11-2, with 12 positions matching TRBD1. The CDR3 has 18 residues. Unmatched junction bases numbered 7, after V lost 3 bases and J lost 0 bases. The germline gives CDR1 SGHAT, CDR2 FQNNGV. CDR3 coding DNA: TGTGCCAGCAGCTTGCCCGGGACAGGGGGCGTGAGCACAGATACGCAGTATTTT. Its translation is CASSLPGTGGVSTDTQYF.

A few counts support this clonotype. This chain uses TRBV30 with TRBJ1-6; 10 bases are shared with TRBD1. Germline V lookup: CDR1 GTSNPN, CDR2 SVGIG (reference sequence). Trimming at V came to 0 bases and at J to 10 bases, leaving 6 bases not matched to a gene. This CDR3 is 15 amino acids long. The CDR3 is CAWSVGDRGTSPLHF. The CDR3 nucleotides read TGTGCCTGGAGTGTGGGGGACAGGGGAACGTCACCCCTCCACTTT.

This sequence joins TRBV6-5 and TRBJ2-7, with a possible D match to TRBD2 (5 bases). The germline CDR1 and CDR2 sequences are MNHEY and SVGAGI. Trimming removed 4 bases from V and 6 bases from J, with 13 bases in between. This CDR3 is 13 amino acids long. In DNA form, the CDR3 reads TGTGCCAGCAGTTCAACTAGAAGGGCCGAGCAGTACTTC. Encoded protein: CASSSTRRAEQYF.

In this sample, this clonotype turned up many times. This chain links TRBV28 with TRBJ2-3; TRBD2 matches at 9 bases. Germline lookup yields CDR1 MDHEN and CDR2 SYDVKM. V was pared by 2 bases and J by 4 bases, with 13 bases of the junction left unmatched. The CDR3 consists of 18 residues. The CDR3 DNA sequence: TGTGCCAGCAGTTTACAGGGTCTAGCGGGGAGTAGTCCAGATACGCAGTATTTT. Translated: CASSLQGLAGSSPDTQYF.

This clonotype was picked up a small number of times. The CDR3 sequence is CASSQVVRLLGRGQSPLHF. In DNA form, the CDR3 reads TGTGCCAGCAGCCAAGTCGTACGTTTGTTGGGCAGAGGTCAATCACCCCTCCACTTT. The chain couples TRBV3-1 to TRBJ1-6; D not resolved. Germline V lookup: CDR1 LGHDT, CDR2 YNNKEL (reference sequence). With 1 base removed from V and 10 bases from J, the gap between germline ends came to 26 bases. This CDR3 region has 19 residues.

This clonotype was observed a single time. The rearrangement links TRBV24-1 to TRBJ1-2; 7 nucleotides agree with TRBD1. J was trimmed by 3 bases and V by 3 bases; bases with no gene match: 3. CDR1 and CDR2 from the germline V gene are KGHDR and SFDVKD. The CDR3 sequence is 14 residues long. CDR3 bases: TGTGCCACCAGTGATCACGGACAGGACTATGGCTACACCTTC. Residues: CATSDHGQDYGYTF.

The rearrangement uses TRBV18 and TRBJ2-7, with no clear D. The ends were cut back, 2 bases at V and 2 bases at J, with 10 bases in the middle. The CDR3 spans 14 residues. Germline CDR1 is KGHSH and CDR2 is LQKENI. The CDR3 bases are TGTGCCAGCTCACCAAGGCAGGACGCCTACGAGCAGTACTTC. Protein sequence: CASSPRQDAYEQYF.

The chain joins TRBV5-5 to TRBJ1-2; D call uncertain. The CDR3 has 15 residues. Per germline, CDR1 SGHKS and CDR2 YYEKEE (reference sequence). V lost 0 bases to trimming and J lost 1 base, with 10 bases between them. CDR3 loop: CASSLGVTLNYGYTF. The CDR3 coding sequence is TGTGCCAGCAGCTTGGGAGTAACCCTTAACTATGGCTACACCTTC.

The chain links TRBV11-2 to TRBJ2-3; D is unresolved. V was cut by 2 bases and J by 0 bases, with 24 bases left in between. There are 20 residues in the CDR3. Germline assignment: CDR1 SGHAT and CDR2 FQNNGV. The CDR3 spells CASSLQRTPPILTSTDTQYF. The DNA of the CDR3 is TGTGCCAGCAGCTTACAAAGGACCCCACCGATCCTTACTAGCACAGATACGCAGTATTTT.

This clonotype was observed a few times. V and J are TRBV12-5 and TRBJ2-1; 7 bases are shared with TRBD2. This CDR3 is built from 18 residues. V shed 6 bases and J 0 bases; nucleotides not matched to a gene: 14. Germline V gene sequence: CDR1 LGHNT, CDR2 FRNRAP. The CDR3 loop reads CASGLLAVMGSSYNEQFF. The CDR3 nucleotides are TGTGCTAGTGGCCTTCTAGCGGTAATGGGGAGCTCCTACAATGAGCAGTTCTTC.

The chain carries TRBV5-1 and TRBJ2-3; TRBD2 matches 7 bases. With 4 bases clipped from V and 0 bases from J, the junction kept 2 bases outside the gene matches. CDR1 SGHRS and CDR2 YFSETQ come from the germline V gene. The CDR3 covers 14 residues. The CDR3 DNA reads TGCGCCAGCAGCCGCGGGGGTAGCACAGATACGCAGTATTTT. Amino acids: CASSRGGSTDTQYF. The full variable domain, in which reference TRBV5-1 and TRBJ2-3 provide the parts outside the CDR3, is KAGVTQTPRYLIKTRGQQVTLSCSPISGHRSVSWYQQTPGQGLQFLFEYFSETQRNKGNFPGRFSGRQFSNSRSEMNVSTLELGDSALYLCASSRGGSTDTQYFGPGTRLTVL.

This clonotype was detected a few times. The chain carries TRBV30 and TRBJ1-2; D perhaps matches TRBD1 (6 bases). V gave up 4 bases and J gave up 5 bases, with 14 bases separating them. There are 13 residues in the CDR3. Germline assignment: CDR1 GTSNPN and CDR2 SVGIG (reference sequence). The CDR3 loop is CAWTAGVVYGYTF. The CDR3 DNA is TGTGCCTGGACGGCAGGGGTTGTATATGGCTACACCTTC.

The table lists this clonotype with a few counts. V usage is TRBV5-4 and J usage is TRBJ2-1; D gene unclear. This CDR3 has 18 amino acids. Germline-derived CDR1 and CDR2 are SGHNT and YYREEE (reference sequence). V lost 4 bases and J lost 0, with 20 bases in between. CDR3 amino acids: CASSPSPMPESSYNEQFF. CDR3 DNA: TGTGCCAGCAGCCCCTCTCCCATGCCCGAGAGCTCCTACAATGAGCAGTTCTTC.

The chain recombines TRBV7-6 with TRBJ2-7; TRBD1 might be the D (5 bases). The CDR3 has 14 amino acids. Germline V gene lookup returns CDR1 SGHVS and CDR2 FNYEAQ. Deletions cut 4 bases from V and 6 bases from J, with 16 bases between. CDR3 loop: CASSSLSGFGEQYF. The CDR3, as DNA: TGTGCCAGCAGCTCCCTCTCAGGGTTTGGCGAGCAGTACTTC.

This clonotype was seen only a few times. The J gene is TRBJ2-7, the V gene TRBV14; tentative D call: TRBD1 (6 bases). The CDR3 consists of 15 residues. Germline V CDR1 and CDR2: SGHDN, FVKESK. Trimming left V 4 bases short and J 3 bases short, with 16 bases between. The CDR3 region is CASSPKWGRSYEQYF. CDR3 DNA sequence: TGTGCCAGCAGCCCCAAGTGGGGGCGCAGCTACGAGCAGTACTTC.

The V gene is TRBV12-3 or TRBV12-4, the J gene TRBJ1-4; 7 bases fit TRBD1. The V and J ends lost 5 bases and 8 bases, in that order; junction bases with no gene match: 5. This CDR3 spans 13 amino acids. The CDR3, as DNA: TGTGCCAGCAGTCCCCGGGACAGAGAAAAACTGTTTTTT. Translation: CASSPRDREKLFF.

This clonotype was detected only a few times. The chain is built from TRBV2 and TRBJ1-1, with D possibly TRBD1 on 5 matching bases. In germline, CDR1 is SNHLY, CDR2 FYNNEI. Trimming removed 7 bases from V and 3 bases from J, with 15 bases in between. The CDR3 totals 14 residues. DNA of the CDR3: TGTGCCAGCACCCTACAGGCTTGGGACACTGAAGCTTTCTTT. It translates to CASTLQAWDTEAFF. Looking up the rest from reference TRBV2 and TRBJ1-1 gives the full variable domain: EPEVTQTPSHQVTQMGQEVILRCVPISNHLYFYWYRQILGQKVEFLVSFYNNEISEKSEIFDDQFSVERPDGSNFTLKIRSTKLEDSAMYFCASTLQAWDTEAFFGQGTRLTVV.

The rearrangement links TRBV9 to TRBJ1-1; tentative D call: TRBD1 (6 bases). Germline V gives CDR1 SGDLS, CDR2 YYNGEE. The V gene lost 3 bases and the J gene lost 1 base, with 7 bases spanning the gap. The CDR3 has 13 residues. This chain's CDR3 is CASSGGPNTEAFF. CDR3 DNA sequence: TGTGCCAGCAGCGGGGGGCCGAACACTGAAGCTTTCTTT.

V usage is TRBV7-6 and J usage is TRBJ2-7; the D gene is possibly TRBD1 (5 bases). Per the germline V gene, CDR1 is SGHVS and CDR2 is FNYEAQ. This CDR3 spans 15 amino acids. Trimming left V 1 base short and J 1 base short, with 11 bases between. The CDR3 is CASSLVSRGSYEQYF. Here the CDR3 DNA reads TGTGCCAGCAGCTTAGTGTCTAGGGGTTCCTACGAGCAGTACTTC.

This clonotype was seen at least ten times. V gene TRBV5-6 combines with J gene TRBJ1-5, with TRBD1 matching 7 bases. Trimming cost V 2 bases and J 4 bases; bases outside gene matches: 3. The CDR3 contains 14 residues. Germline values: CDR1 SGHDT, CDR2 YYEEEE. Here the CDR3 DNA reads TGTGCCAGCAGCTTTGCAGGGGGAAATCAGCCCCAGCATTTT. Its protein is CASSFAGGNQPQHF.

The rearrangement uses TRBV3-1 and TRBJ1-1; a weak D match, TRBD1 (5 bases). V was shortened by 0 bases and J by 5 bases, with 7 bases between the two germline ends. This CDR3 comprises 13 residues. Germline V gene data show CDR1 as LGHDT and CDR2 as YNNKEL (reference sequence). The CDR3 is CASSQDWGTEAFF. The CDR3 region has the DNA TGTGCCAGCAGCCAAGATTGGGGGACTGAAGCTTTCTTT. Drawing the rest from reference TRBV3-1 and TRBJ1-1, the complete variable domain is DTAVSQTPKYLVTQMGNDKSIKCEQNLGHDTMYWYKQDSKKFLKIMFSYNNKELIINETVPNRFSPKSPDKAHLNLHINSLELGDSAVYFCASSQDWGTEAFFGQGTRLTVV.

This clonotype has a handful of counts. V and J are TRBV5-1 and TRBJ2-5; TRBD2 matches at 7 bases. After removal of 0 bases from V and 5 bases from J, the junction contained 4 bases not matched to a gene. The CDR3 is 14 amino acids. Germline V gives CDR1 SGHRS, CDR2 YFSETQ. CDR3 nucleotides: TGCGCCAGCAGCTTGGCTCTAGCGGCCGAGACCCAGTACTTC. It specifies CASSLALAAETQYF. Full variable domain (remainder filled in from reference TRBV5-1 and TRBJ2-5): KAGVTQTPRYLIKTRGQQVTLSCSPISGHRSVSWYQQTPGQGLQFLFEYFSETQRNKGNFPGRFSGRQFSNSRSEMNVSTLELGDSALYLCASSLALAAETQYFGPGTRLLVL.

CDR3 sequence: CASRTSEAFF. The CDR3 region has the DNA TGTGCCAGCAGGACGTCTGAAGCTTTCTTT. The chain links TRBV2 to TRBJ1-1; D remains ambiguous. Germline CDR1 is SNHLY and CDR2 is FYNNEI. CDR3 length: 10 residues. With 6 bases removed from V and 6 bases from J, the gap between germline ends came to 5 bases.

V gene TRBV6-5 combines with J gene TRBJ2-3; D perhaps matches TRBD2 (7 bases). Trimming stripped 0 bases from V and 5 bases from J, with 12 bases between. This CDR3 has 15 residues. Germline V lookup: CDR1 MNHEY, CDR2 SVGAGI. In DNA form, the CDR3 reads TGTGCCAGCAGTTACTCGGGGGGGCCGGAAGATACGCAGTATTTT. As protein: CASSYSGGPEDTQYF.

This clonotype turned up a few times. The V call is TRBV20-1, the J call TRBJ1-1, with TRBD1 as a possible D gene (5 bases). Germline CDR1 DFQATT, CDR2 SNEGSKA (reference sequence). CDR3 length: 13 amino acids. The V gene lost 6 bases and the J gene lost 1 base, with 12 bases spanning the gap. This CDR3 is CSAQQDPNTEAFF. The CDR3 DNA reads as TGCAGTGCCCAACAGGACCCGAACACTGAAGCTTTCTTT.

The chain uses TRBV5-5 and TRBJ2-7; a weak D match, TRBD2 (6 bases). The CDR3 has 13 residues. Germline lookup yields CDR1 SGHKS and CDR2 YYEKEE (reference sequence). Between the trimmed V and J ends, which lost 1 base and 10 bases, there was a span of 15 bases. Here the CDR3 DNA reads TGTGCCAGCAGCTTGTGGGGGGACCCGCCCCAGTACTTC. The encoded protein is CASSLWGDPPQYF.

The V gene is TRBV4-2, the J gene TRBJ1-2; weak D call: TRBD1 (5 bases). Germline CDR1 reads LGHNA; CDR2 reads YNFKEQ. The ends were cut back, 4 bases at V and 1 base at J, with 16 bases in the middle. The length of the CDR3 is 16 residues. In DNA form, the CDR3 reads TGTGCCAGCAGCCCCCGACTGGAGGGGCTTAACTATGGCTACACCTTC. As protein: CASSPRLEGLNYGYTF.

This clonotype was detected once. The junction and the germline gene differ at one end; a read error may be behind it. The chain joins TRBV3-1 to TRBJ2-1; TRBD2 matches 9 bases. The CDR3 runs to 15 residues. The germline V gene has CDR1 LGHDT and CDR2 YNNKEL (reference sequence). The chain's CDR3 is CASSQAGTSYGEQFF. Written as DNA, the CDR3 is TGTGCCAGCAGTCAAGCCGGGACTAGCTACGGTGAGCAGTTCTTC.